Following are 9 T cell receptor beta chains from one sample sequenced in a study of tumor-infiltrating lymphocytes in localized non-small cell lung cancer. Only in-frame clones appear in the TCRdb table, and some are missing; sequencing was by immunoSEQ multiplex PCR. The repertoire has 21,000 or so clones, just under 75% of them found once; the top ten carry around 6%. The source material was lung tumor tissue. The receptor source for this set is a human donor with non-small cell lung cancer.

V is TRBV5-1 and J is TRBJ2-7; D uncertain. This CDR3 has 16 amino acids. CDR1 and CDR2 (germline): SGHRS, YFSETQ. V was shortened by 0 bases and J by 2 bases, with 15 bases between the two germline ends. For the CDR3, the DNA is TGCGCCAGCAGCTTGGATGGCATCAGACCGGCCTACGAGCAGTACTTC. Residues: CASSLDGIRPAYEQYF.

This clone was counted a few times. The chain uses TRBV10-2 and TRBJ1-1, with D hard to call. The CDR3 covers 12 residues. Trimming removed 3 bases from V and 8 bases from J, with 10 bases in between. CDR1 is WSHSY and CDR2 is SAAADI in the germline V gene. The CDR3 nucleotides are TGCGCCAGCAGTGATTGGGCAGGAGAAGCTTTCTTT. Encoded protein: CASSDWAGEAFF.

This rearrangement joins TRBV7-7 to TRBJ2-7; 9 nucleotides match TRBD1. In germline, CDR1 is SSHAT, CDR2 FNYEAQ (reference sequence). The V gene end was trimmed by 1 base and the J gene end by 2 bases; junction bases not matched to a gene: 3. This CDR3 has 15 amino acids. CDR3 nucleotide sequence: TGTGCCAGCAGCTTAGACCGGGACAGGGCCTACGAGCAGTACTTC. It is translated as CASSLDRDRAYEQYF.

By proportion, this clone is medium-sized. The chain links TRBV10-3 to TRBJ1-2; TRBD1 matches at 9 bases. In germline, CDR1 is ENHRY, CDR2 SYGVKD. This CDR3 has 13 amino acids. V shed 5 bases and J 6 bases; nucleotides not matched to a gene: 4. CDR3 loop: CAISPQGADGYTF. In DNA form, the CDR3 reads TGTGCCATCAGTCCACAGGGGGCTGATGGCTACACCTTC.

The J gene is TRBJ1-1, the V gene TRBV13; D is unclear. The germline V gene has CDR1 PRHDT and CDR2 FYEKMQ (reference sequence). The CDR3 is 14 residues long. Trimming cost V 0 bases and J 1 base, with 6 bases left between them. CDR3 coding DNA: TGTGCCAGCAGCTTAGGCGCGGGGAACACTGAAGCTTTCTTT. The encoded protein is CASSLGAGNTEAFF. Full variable domain (remainder filled in from reference TRBV13 and TRBJ1-1): AAGVIQSPRHLIKEKRETATLKCYPIPRHDTVYWYQQGPGQDPQFLISFYEKMQSDKGSIPDRFSAQQFSDYHSELNMSSLELGDSALYFCASSLGAGNTEAFFGQGTRLTVV.

J is TRBJ1-1 and V is TRBV2; possibly TRBD1 for D (6 bases). The CDR3 extends over 12 amino acids. Trimming cost V 6 bases and J 7 bases, with 12 bases left between them. CDR1 SNHLY and CDR2 FYNNEI come from the germline V gene. This CDR3 reads CASRPRGHEAFF. The CDR3 coding sequence is TGTGCCAGCAGACCCCGGGGGCATGAAGCTTTCTTT.

The chain recombines TRBV6-1 with TRBJ1-2; D is uncertain. The CDR3 spans 13 residues. Per the germline V gene, CDR1 is MNHNS and CDR2 is SASEGT. V lost 7 bases and J 7 bases, leaving 16 bases between the germline ends. The DNA for the CDR3 is TGTGCCAGCACCATGACACCGGGTCGTGGCTACACCTTC. This encodes CASTMTPGRGYTF.

CDR3 nucleotides: TGCAGCGTGGAGGCCGACAGGAGTCCCGGTCCGTATTTT. It specifies CSVEADRSPGPYF. The chain couples TRBV29-1 to TRBJ2-3, with a weak D call TRBD1 (6 bases). This CDR3 has 13 amino acids. Germline V gives CDR1 SQVTM, CDR2 ANQGSEA. Between the trimmed V and J ends, which lost 6 bases and 14 bases, there was a span of 24 bases.

This clone was found a few times. V usage is TRBV9 and J usage is TRBJ2-1; D is unresolved. Germline V CDR1 and CDR2: SGDLS, YYNGEE. The CDR3 totals 13 residues. The V end lost 4 bases, the J end lost 5 bases, and 10 bases lay between the germline ends. The CDR3 DNA reads TGTGCCAGCAGCCTGACACCAAACAATGAGCAGTTCTTC. This sequence encodes CASSLTPNNEQFF.